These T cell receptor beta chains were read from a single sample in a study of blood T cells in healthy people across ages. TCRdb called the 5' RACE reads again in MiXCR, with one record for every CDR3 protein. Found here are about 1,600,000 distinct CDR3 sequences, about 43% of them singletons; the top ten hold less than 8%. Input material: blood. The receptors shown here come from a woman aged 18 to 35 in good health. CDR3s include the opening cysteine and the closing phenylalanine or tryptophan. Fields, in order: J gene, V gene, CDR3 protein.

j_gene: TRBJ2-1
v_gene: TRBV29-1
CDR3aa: CSVGGLYEQFF

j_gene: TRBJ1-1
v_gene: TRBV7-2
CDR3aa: CASSLVRGANTEAFF

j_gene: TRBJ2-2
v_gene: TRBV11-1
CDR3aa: CASSLQGPNTGELFF

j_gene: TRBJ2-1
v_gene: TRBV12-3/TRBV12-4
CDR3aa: CASNRDLYNEQFF

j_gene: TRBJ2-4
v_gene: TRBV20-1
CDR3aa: CSARPSGRIGKNIQYF

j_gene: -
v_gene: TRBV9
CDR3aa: CASSVVLGQGSYNEQYF

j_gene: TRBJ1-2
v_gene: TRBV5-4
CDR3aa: CASSLQDRADGYTF

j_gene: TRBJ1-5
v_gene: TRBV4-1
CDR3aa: CASSQEWTLGNQPQHF

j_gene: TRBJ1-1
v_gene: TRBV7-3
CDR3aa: CASSLQGASNTEAFF

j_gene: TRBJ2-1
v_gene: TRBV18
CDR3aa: CASSPNKGHNEQFF

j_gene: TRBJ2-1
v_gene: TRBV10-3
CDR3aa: CAIRDSGGGNEQFF

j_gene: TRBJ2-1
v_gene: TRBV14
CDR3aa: CASSPGTAQSSYNEQFF

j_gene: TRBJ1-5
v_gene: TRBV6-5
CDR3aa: CASSYSRSGVGYNQPQHF

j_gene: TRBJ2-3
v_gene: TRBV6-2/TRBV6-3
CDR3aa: CASSPGTGGDSSTDTQYF

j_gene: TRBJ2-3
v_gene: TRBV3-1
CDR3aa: CASSPPPGGPGLNTQYF

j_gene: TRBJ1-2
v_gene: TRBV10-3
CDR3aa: CAIGTAENYGYTF

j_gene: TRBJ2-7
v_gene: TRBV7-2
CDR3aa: CASSFQGAPYEQYF

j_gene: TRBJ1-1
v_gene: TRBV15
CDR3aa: CATQAGGVYTEAFF

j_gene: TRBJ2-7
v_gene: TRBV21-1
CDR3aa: CASSNQGGQGSCEQYF

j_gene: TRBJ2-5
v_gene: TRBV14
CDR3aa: CASSQIGYETQYF

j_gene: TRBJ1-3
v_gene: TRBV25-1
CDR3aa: CASSGLGTGNTIYF

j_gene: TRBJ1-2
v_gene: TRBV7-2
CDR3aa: CASRPNRGGYGYTF

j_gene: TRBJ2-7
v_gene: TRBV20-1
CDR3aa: CSAFRDEPNEQYF

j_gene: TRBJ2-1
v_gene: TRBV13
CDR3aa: CASSLVGGGLYDEQFF

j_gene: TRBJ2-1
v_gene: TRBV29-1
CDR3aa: CSAESPREITFNEQFF